This T cell receptor (beta chain) was documented in a study of somatic mutations in cytotoxic T cells in rheumatoid arthritis. Assay: immunoSEQ multiplex PCR; the TCRdb copy retains only in-frame clones and omits some. The data hold 11,000 or so clones, with around 70% observed a single time. Trimming stripped 4 bases from V and 2 bases from J, with 0 bases between. The CDR3 extends over 11 amino acids. Germline loops: CDR1 LNHDA, CDR2 SQIVND (reference sequence). On this clone: Its antigen remains unknown.

General study findings and limits: Researchers did not know the antigen targets of the expanded CD8+ clones.

This chain connects TRBV19 to TRBJ2-1, with D hard to call. The receptor comes from a man between 70 and 80 years old in good health. The sample comprised CD8+ T cells sorted from blood. CDR3 DNA sequence: TGTGCCAGTAGTACCTACAATGAGCAGTTCTTC. It specifies CASSTYNEQFF.